This T cell receptor beta chain was captured in a study of identical twins. Study-wide findings and caveats: Where out-of-frame alpha sequences were twin-shared, they showed excess low generation probability. Memory repertoires showed no such pattern, whereas abundant cord blood beta clonotypes carried fewer insertions. Beta out-of-frame sequences displayed a weaker excess of sharing between twins.

Via MiXCR, TCRdb re-called the 5' RACE reads, giving one row per CDR3 protein. This table holds some 900,000 distinct CDR3 sequences, 9% to 15% found once. Germline assignment: CDR1 LNHDA and CDR2 SQIVND (reference sequence). The CDR3 runs 15 residues. V was shortened by 5 bases and J by 3 bases, with 14 bases between the two germline ends. Details on this clonotype: Its antigen is as yet unknown.

This sample was shared with a second study, whose subject was yellow fever vaccine responses in identical twins. From that report: Twins' vaccine T cell response reportedly gave the appearance of partial convergence and partial personalization.

The chain uses TRBV19 and TRBJ1-5; TRBD1 might be the D (6 bases). Sequencing was performed on PBMCs. The clonotype originates from a woman younger than 30 in good health. The CDR3 DNA reads TGTGCCAGTAGTCCCCTGGGGGCGAACAATCAGCCCCAGCATTTT. This encodes CASSPLGANNQPQHF.